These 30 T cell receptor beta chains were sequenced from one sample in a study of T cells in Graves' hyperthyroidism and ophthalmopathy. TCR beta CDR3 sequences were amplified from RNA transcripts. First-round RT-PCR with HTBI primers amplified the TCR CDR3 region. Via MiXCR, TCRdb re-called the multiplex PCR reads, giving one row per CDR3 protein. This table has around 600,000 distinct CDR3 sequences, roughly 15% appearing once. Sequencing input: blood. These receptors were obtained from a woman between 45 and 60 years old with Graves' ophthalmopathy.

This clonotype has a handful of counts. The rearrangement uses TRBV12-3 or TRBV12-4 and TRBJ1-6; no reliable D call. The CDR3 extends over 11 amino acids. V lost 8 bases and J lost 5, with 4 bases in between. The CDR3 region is CASGNNSPLHF. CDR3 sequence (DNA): TGTGCCAGCGGGAATAATTCACCCCTCCACTTT.

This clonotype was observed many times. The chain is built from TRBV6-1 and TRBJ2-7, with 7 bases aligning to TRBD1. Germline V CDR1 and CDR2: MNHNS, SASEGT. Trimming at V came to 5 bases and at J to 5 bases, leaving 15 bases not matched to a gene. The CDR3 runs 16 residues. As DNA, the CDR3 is TGTGCCAGCAGTTATTTGACCCAGACAGGGCCCCACGAGCAGTACTTC. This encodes CASSYLTQTGPHEQYF.

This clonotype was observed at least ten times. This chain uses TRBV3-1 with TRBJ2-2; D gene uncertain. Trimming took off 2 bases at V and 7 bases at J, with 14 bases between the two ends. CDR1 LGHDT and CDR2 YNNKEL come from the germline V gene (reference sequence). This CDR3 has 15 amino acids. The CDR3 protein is CASSQSAVSGGELFF. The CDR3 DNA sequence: TGTGCCAGCAGCCAATCAGCCGTGTCTGGCGGGGAGCTGTTTTTT. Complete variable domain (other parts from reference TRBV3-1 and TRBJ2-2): DTAVSQTPKYLVTQMGNDKSIKCEQNLGHDTMYWYKQDSKKFLKIMFSYNNKELIINETVPNRFSPKSPDKAHLNLHINSLELGDSAVYFCASSQSAVSGGELFFGEGSRLTVL.

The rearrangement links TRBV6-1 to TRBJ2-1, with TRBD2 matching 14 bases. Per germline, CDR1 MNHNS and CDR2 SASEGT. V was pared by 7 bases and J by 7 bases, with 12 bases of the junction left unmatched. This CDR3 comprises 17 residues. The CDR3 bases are TGTGCCAGCATTGGGACTAGCGGGAGCCACCCCCGGAATGAGCAGTTCTTC. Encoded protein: CASIGTSGSHPRNEQFF.

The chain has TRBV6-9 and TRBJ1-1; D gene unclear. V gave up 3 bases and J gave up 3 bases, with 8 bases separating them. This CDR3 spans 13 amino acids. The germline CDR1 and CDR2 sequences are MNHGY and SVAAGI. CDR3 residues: CASSYEFYTEAFF. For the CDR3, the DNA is TGTGCCAGCAGTTACGAGTTTTACACTGAAGCTTTCTTT.

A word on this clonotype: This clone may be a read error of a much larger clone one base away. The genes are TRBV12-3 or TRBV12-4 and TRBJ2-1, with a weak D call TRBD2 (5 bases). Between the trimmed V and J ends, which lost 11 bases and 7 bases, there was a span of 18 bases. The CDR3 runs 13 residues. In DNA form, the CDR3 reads TGTGCCTGTTTGGAGGACTTGAGGAATGAGCAGTTCTTC. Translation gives CACLEDLRNEQFF.

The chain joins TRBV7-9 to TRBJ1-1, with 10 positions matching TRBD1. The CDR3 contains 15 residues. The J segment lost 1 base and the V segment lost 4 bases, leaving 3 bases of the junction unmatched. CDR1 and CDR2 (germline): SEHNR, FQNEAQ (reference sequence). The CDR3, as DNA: TGTGCCAGCAGCTACCGGACAGGGGGGAACACTGAAGCTTTCTTT. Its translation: CASSYRTGGNTEAFF.

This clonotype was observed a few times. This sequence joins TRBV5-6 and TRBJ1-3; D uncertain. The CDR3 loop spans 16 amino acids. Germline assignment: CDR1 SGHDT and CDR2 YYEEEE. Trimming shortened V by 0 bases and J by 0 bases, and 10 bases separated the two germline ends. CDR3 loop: CASSLAGRSSGNTIYF. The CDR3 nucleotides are TGTGCCAGCAGCTTGGCTGGCAGGAGCTCTGGAAACACCATATATTTT.

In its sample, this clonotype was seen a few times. Here the CDR3 reads CASSFFGQQNTGELFF. CDR3 coding DNA: TGTGCCAGCAGCTTTTTCGGCCAGCAGAACACCGGGGAGCTGTTTTTT. The chain is built from TRBV5-5 and TRBJ2-2, with D unresolved. Germline CDR1 and CDR2: SGHKS and YYEKEE (reference sequence). V dropped 2 bases and J dropped 1 base, with 12 bases sitting between them. The CDR3 loop spans 16 amino acids.

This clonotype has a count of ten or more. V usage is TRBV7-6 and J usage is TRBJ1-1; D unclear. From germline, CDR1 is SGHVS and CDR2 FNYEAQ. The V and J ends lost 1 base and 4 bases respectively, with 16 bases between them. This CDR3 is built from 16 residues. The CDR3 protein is CASSLEGKGFGTEAFF. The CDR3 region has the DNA TGTGCCAGCAGCTTAGAGGGCAAGGGTTTTGGCACTGAAGCTTTCTTT.

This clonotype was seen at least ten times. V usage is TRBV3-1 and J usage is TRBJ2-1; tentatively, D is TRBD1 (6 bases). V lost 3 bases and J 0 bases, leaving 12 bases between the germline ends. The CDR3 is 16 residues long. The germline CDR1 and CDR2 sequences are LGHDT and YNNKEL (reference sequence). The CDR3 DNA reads TGTGCCAGCAGCCAGTTTGGGGGACACTCCTACAATGAGCAGTTCTTC. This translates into CASSQFGGHSYNEQFF.

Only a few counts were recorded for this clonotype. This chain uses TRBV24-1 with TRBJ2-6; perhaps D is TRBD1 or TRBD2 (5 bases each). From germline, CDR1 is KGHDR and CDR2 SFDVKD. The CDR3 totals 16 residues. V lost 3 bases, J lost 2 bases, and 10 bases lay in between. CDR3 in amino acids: CATSDPGTPGANVLTF. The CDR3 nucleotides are TGTGCCACCAGTGATCCAGGGACCCCTGGGGCCAACGTCCTGACTTTC.

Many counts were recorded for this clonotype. CDR3 sequence (DNA): TGTGCCTGGAGTCGGACTCTTGAAGCTTTCTTT. This sequence encodes CAWSRTLEAFF. The rearrangement joins TRBV30 to TRBJ1-1; no clear D gene. This CDR3 region has 11 residues. Trimming stripped 2 bases from V and 7 bases from J, with 8 bases between. Germline CDR1 GTSNPN, CDR2 SVGIG (reference sequence).

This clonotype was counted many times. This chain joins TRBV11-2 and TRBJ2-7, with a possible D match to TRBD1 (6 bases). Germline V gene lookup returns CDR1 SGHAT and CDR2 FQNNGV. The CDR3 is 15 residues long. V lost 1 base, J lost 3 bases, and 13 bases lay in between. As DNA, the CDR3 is TGTGCCAGCAGCTTAGGATCGGCAGGGGTCTACGAGCAGTACTTC. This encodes CASSLGSAGVYEQYF.

The CDR3 protein is CASSLVGQGDNQPQHF. The CDR3 nucleotides read TGTGCCAGCAGCTTAGTGGGACAGGGGGACAATCAGCCCCAGCATTTT. The chain uses TRBV7-9 and TRBJ1-5, with TRBD1 matching 11 bases. This CDR3 spans 16 amino acids. Per the germline V gene, CDR1 is SEHNR and CDR2 is FQNEAQ (reference sequence). The V and J ends lost 1 base and 3 bases, in that order; junction bases with no gene match: 2.

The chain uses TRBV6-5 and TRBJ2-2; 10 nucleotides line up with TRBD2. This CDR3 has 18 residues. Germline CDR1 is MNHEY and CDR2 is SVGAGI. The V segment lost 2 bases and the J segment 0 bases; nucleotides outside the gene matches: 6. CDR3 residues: CASSYELLAGANTGELFF. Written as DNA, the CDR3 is TGTGCCAGCAGTTACGAGTTGCTAGCGGGGGCGAACACCGGGGAGCTGTTTTTT.

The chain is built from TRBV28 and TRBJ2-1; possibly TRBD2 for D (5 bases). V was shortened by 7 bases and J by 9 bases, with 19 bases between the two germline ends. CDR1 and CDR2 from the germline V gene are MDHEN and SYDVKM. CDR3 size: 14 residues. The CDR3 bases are TGTGCCAGCATTGCTAGTCCGAGGGCCCTTGAGCAGTTCTTC. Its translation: CASIASPRALEQFF.

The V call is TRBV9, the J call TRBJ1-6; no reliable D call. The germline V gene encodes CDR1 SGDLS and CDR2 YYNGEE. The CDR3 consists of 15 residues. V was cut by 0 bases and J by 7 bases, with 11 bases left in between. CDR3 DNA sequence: TGTGCCAGCAGCGTAGCCGGGGATCCCAATTCACCCCTCCACTTT. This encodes CASSVAGDPNSPLHF.

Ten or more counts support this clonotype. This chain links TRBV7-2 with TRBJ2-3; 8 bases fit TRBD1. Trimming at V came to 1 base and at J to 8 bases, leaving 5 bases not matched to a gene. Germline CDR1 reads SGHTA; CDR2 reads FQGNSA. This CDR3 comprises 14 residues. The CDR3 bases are TGTGCCAGCAGCTTAGGAGGACAGGGCGCTACGCAGTATTTT. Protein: CASSLGGQGATQYF.

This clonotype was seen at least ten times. The CDR3 DNA sequence: TGTGCCAGCAGCTTATCCGGGCCCGGACCCTACGAGCAGTACTTC. It translates to CASSLSGPGPYEQYF. The chain couples TRBV11-3 to TRBJ2-7; no definite D call. Trimming left V 2 bases short and J 2 bases short, with 13 bases between. The germline CDR1 and CDR2 sequences are SGHNT and YENEEA. The CDR3 runs 15 residues.

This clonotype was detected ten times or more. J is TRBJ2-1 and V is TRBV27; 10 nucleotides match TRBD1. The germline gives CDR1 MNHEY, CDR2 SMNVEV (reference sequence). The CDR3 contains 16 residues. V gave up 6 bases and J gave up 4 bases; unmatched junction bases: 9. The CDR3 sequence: CASRRLDRGGYNEQFF. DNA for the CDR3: TGTGCCAGCAGGCGACTGGACAGGGGGGGGTACAATGAGCAGTTCTTC.

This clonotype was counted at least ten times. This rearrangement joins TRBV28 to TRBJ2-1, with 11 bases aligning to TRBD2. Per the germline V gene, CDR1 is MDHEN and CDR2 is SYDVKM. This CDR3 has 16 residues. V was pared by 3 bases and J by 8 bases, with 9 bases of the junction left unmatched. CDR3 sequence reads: CASSFVTSGAQDEQFF. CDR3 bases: TGTGCCAGCAGTTTCGTGACTAGCGGGGCTCAGGATGAGCAGTTCTTC.

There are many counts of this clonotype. CDR3 in amino acids: CASSPRWSYGYTF. The CDR3 DNA is TGTGCCAGCTCACCACGTTGGAGCTATGGCTACACCTTC. The gene calls are TRBV18 and TRBJ1-2; D is undetermined. The length of the CDR3 is 13 residues. The V end was cut by 1 base, the J end by 4 bases, with 7 bases between. Germline CDR1 KGHSH, CDR2 LQKENI.

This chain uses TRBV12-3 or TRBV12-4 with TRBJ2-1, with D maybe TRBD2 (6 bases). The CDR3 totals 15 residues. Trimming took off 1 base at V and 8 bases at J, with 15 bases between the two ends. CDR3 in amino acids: CASSLGAEGTHEQFF. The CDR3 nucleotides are TGTGCCAGCAGTTTAGGGGCGGAGGGGACCCATGAGCAGTTCTTC.

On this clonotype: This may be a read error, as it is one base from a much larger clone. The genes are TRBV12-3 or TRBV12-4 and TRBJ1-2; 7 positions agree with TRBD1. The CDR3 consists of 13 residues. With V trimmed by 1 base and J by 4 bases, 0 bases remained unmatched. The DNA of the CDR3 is TGTGCCAGCAGTTTAGAGGGGGCCTATGGCTACACCTTC. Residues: CASSLEGAYGYTF.

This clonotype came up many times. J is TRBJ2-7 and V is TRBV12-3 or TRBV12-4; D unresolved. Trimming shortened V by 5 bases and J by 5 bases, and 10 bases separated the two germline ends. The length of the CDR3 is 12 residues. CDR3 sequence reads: CASSSRWNEQYF. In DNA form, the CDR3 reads TGTGCCAGCAGTAGTAGATGGAACGAGCAGTACTTC.

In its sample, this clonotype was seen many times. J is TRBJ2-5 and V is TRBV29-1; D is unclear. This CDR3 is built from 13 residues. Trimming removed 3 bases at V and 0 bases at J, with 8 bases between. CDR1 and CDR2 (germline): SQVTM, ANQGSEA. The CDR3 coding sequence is TGCAGCGTTGAGTGGGCCTACCAAGAGACCCAGTACTTC. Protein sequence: CSVEWAYQETQYF.

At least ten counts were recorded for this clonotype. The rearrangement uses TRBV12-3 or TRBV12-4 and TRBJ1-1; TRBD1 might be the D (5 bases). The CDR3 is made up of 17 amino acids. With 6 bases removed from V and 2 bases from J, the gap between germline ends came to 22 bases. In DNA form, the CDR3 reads TGTGCCAGCAGATATGGTAGGACACAAAGACCCAACACTGAAGCTTTCTTT. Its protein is CASRYGRTQRPNTEAFF.

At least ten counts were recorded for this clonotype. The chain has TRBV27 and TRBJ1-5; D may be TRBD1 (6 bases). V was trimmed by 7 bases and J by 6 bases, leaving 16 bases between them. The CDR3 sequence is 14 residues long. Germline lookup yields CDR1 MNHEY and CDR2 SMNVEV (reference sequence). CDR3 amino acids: CASKVHREGQPQHF. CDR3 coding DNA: TGTGCCAGCAAAGTCCACAGGGAGGGTCAGCCCCAGCATTTT.

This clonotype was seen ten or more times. In DNA, the CDR3 is TGTGCCAGCAGCTTATACCTAGCGAACACCGGGGAGCTGTTTTTT. It yields the protein CASSLYLANTGELFF. The chain is built from TRBV7-9 and TRBJ2-2; no clear D. Per the germline V gene, CDR1 is SEHNR and CDR2 is FQNEAQ (reference sequence). Trimming shortened V by 2 bases and J by 0 bases, and 7 bases separated the two germline ends. The CDR3 has 15 amino acids.